One sample yielded the 11 T cell receptor beta chains listed below, sequenced in a study of T cell responses to AZD1222 COVID-19 vaccine (dated by TCRdb to about 2021). Explained via the paper, the time point label denotes: baseline before first vaccination. Preparation of the library involved the immunoSEQ multiplex PCR assay. TCRdb took this table from immuneACCESS and kept in-frame rearrangements with V and J called. Such tables lack part of the clones; where checked against another copy, unresolved V genes explain under half of the gap, and the rest is unexplained. The sample has fewer than 65,000 clones on record, roughly 84% of them singletons. 15% to 20% of the sample belongs to the ten largest clones. The input for sequencing was peripheral blood, taken on day 0 of AZD1222 vaccination. These receptor sequences come from an adult in good health.

This clone showed up just once. This chain links TRBV27 with TRBJ2-7; 8 nucleotides agree with TRBD2. The germline V gene has CDR1 MNHEY and CDR2 SMNVEV (reference sequence). V was clipped by 4 bases and J by 2 bases; unmatched bases: 7. CDR3 length equals 15 residues. The CDR3 DNA reads as TGTGCCAGCAGTTGGGTAGCGGGAAGAGCCTACGAGCAGTACTTC. Amino acids: CASSWVAGRAYEQYF.

This CDR3 is CASSLPQQGVHEQYF. The CDR3, as DNA: TGTGCCAGCAGCTTACCTCAACAGGGGGTTCACGAGCAGTACTTC. The genes are TRBV7-9 and TRBJ2-7, with 8 bases fitting TRBD1. J gave up 5 bases and V 2 bases, and 8 bases lay outside the gene matches. The CDR3 totals 15 residues. Germline V gene sequence: CDR1 SEHNR, CDR2 FQNEAQ (reference sequence).

This chain uses TRBV28 with TRBJ2-1; D may be TRBD1 (6 bases). The CDR3 extends over 14 amino acids. Germline CDR1 MDHEN, CDR2 SYDVKM. Trimming stripped 1 base from V and 9 bases from J, with 13 bases between. The CDR3 region has the DNA TGTGCCAGCAGTTTATCACAGGGAATTCCTGAGCAGTTCTTC. This encodes CASSLSQGIPEQFF.

The chain recombines TRBV27 with TRBJ1-4, with no clear D. Germline lookup yields CDR1 MNHEY and CDR2 SMNVEV (reference sequence). This CDR3 is built from 15 residues. Between the trimmed V and J ends, which lost 1 base and 5 bases, there was a span of 11 bases. In DNA, the CDR3 is TGTGCCAGCAGTTTATTCTTAAACTTGAATGAAAAACTGTTTTTT. This codes for CASSLFLNLNEKLFF.

V gene TRBV6-2 or TRBV6-3 combines with J gene TRBJ2-7, with 8 bases matching TRBD1. This CDR3 has 15 amino acids. With 0 bases clipped from V and 3 bases from J, the junction kept 4 bases outside the gene matches. Germline V lookup: CDR1 MNHEY, CDR2 SVGEGT. CDR3 in amino acids: CASSYSSGTGYEQYV. CDR3 coding DNA: TGTGCCAGCAGTTACTCGAGTGGGACAGGCTACGAGCAGTACGTC.

This chain's CDR3 is CASTLVSGPERGTQYF. The CDR3, as DNA: TGTGCCAGCACCCTCGTTTCTGGGCCAGAAAGAGGGACCCAGTACTTC. The V and J genes are TRBV7-8 and TRBJ2-5; D not resolved. The CDR3 is 16 residues long. Germline V CDR1 and CDR2: SGHVS, FQNEAQ. Trimming took 7 bases from V and 7 from J, leaving 25 bases between them.

The rearrangement links TRBV6-2 or TRBV6-3 to TRBJ2-7, with D possibly TRBD1 on 6 matching bases. Germline values: CDR1 MNHEY, CDR2 SVGEGT. This CDR3 has 14 amino acids. With 5 bases removed from V and 0 bases from J, the gap between germline ends came to 11 bases. CDR3 loop: CASSKQGHSYEQYV. The CDR3 nucleotides read TGTGCCAGCAGTAAGCAGGGACACTCCTACGAGCAGTACGTC.

The chain couples TRBV1 to TRBJ2-3; the D call TRBD2 from the table was never checked on the DNA. TRBV1 is listed as a pseudogene. CDR3 length equals 15 residues. The CDR3 spells CTSSPRAGVKDTQYF. The CDR3 DNA reads as TGCACCAGCAGCCCTCGCGCGGGAGTTAAAGATACGCAGTATTTT.

This clone was detected once. The genes are TRBV12-3 or TRBV12-4 and TRBJ2-1, with 11 bases that match TRBD2. The CDR3 length is 13 residues. The trim removed 7 bases at V and 7 bases at J, leaving 3 bases unmatched. CDR3 coding DNA: TGTGCCAGCACTTCTAGCGGGAGGAATGAGCAGTTCTTC. Translated, it gives CASTSSGRNEQFF.

The V gene is TRBV10-3, the J gene TRBJ1-1; 11 bases are shared with TRBD1. Trimming cost V 5 bases and J 4 bases; bases outside gene matches: 12. The CDR3 covers 17 residues. The V gene's germline CDR1 is ENHRY and CDR2 SYGVKD. CDR3 amino acids: CAISFGQGAIGLTEAFF. CDR3 nucleotide sequence: TGTGCCATCAGTTTCGGACAGGGGGCCATTGGGCTCACTGAAGCTTTCTTT.

This clone has only one observation. The chain has TRBV2 and TRBJ1-4; the D gene is possibly TRBD1 (5 bases). CDR1 is SNHLY, CDR2 FYNNEI, per germline. The CDR3 spans 13 residues. Deletions cut 4 bases from V and 8 bases from J, with 11 bases between. In nucleotides, the CDR3 is TGTGCCAGCAGTGGGGCAGGGTGGGAAAAACTGTTTTTT. This gives the protein CASSGAGWEKLFF.